This is a list of T cell receptor beta chains from one sample in a study of radiation and T cells in renal cell carcinoma. The repertoire was sequenced with immunoSEQ multiplex PCR; TCRdb's copy has only in-frame clones and lacks some. The table lists around 64,000 clones, about three quarters of them singletons, with less than 8% in the top ten. Sequencing used blood, obtained from a patient whose treatment included radiotherapy and nephrectomy. Receptors originate from a man between 60 and 75 years old with renal cell carcinoma. The CDR3 runs from the conserved cysteine through the conserved F or W. The D gene is left open where the match is weak. Only part of the rows carry a size: once, few, many, or a class if the clone is expanded.

J: TRBJ2-3
V: TRBV6-4
D: TRBD2
size: NA
CDR3: CASSKRSGVSTDTQYF
DNA: TGTGCCAGCAGTAAGAGAAGCGGGGTCAGCACAGATACGCAGTATTTT

J: TRBJ1-2
V: TRBV19
D: NA
size: once
CDR3: CASSIGSFYGYTF
DNA: TGTGCCAGTAGTATTGGCAGCTTCTATGGCTACACCTTC

J: TRBJ1-1
V: TRBV5-4
D: TRBD1
size: NA
CDR3: CASSLDWTGMTEAFF
DNA: TGTGCCAGCAGCTTGGATTGGACAGGGATGACTGAAGCTTTCTTT

J: TRBJ1-6
V: TRBV21-1
D: NA
size: NA
CDR3: CASSKGARKDSPLHF
DNA: TGTGCCAGCAGCAAAGGTGCTAGGAAGGATTCACCCCTCCACTTT

J: TRBJ2-2
V: TRBV5-4
D: NA
size: NA
CDR3: CASSLDRSTGELFF
DNA: TGTGCCAGCAGCTTGGACAGAAGCACCGGGGAGCTGTTTTTT

J: TRBJ1-3
V: TRBV29-1
D: NA
size: NA
CDR3: CSVPPGTRHSGNTIYF
DNA: TGCAGCGTTCCCCCAGGGACGCGACACTCTGGAAACACCATATATTTT

J: TRBJ2-3
V: TRBV11-2
D: NA
size: NA
CDR3: CASSSPRFSTDTQYF
DNA: TGTGCCAGCAGCTCACCCCGGTTTAGCACAGATACGCAGTATTTT

J: TRBJ1-5
V: TRBV6-6
D: NA
size: NA
CDR3: CASSYSEGGSQPQHF
DNA: TGTGCCAGCAGTTACTCAGAGGGGGGTAGTCAGCCCCAGCATTTT

J: TRBJ2-2
V: TRBV9
D: NA
size: NA
CDR3: CASSVGWGMGSTGELFF
DNA: TGTGCCAGCAGCGTAGGGTGGGGTATGGGAAGCACCGGGGAGCTGTTTTTT

J: TRBJ1-4
V: TRBV30
D: NA
size: once
CDR3: CAWSVDSTNEKLFF
DNA: TGTGCCTGGAGTGTGGATAGCACTAATGAAAAACTGTTTTTT

J: TRBJ1-4
V: TRBV27
D: NA
size: NA
CDR3: CASSLKSTNEKLFF
DNA: TGTGCCAGCAGTTTGAAGTCAACTAATGAAAAACTGTTTTTT

J: TRBJ1-1
V: TRBV25-1
D: NA
size: NA
CDR3: CASSEIGDHPNTEAFF
DNA: TGTGCCAGCAGTGAGATAGGGGACCACCCTAACACTGAAGCTTTCTTT

J: TRBJ2-6
V: TRBV6-5
D: TRBD1
size: once
CDR3: CASSYPTGSGANVLTF
DNA: TGTGCCAGCAGTTATCCGACAGGGTCCGGGGCCAACGTCCTGACTTTC

J: TRBJ2-1
V: TRBV11-3
D: TRBD2
size: NA
CDR3: CASSLVTSGYNEQFF
DNA: TGTGCCAGCAGCTTAGTGACTAGCGGTTACAATGAGCAGTTCTTC

J: TRBJ1-4
V: TRBV9
D: TRBD1
size: NA
CDR3: CASSVAGRGDEKLFF
DNA: TGTGCCAGCAGCGTAGCGGGCAGGGGGGATGAAAAACTGTTTTTT

J: TRBJ2-5
V: TRBV9
D: TRBD1
size: few
CDR3: CASGAPGTGAETQYF
DNA: TGTGCCAGCGGTGCTCCCGGGACAGGGGCGGAGACCCAGTACTTC

J: TRBJ1-6
V: TRBV27
D: NA
size: NA
CDR3: CASSFGGRGDSPLHF
DNA: TGTGCCAGCAGTTTTGGGGGCCGGGGGGATTCACCCCTCCACTTT

J: TRBJ1-2
V: TRBV10-3
D: NA
size: NA
CDR3: CAISDPEQGPGYGYTF
DNA: TGTGCCATCAGTGACCCAGAGCAGGGGCCGGGCTATGGCTACACCTTC

J: TRBJ2-2
V: TRBV27
D: NA
size: NA
CDR3: CASRWRPTGELFF
DNA: TGTGCCAGCAGATGGAGACCGACCGGGGAGCTGTTTTTT

J: TRBJ2-1
V: TRBV7-9
D: NA
size: NA
CDR3: CASSLLAVSYNEQFF
DNA: TGTGCCAGCAGCTTACTCGCGGTATCCTACAATGAGCAGTTCTTC

J: TRBJ2-1
V: TRBV5-6
D: NA
size: NA
CDR3: CASSLNFGLNNEQFF
DNA: TGTGCCAGCAGCCTAAACTTCGGACTCAACAATGAGCAGTTCTTC

J: TRBJ1-4
V: TRBV30
D: TRBD1
size: NA
CDR3: CAWRTKGALNEKLFF
DNA: TGTGCCTGGAGGACAAAGGGGGCCCTAAATGAAAAACTGTTTTTT

J: TRBJ1-1
V: TRBV6-1
D: TRBD1
size: NA
CDR3: CASSLTGGAVEKAFF
DNA: TGTGCCAGCAGCCTTACAGGGGGCGCGGTAGAAAAAGCTTTCTTT

J: TRBJ2-7
V: TRBV29-1
D: TRBD1
size: NA
CDR3: CSVAKTGLYEQYF
DNA: TGCAGCGTGGCTAAGACAGGGCTCTACGAGCAGTACTTC

J: TRBJ1-1
V: TRBV25-1
D: NA
size: NA
CDR3: CASRRRDTEAFF
DNA: TGTGCCAGCAGGCGTCGGGACACTGAAGCTTTCTTT

J: TRBJ1-2
V: TRBV7-2
D: NA
size: NA
CDR3: CASSLVSGTPQDGYTF
DNA: TGTGCCAGCAGCTTAGTCTCCGGGACCCCTCAGGATGGCTACACCTTC

J: TRBJ1-2
V: TRBV2
D: NA
size: NA
CDR3: CASSVTSLGYTF
DNA: TGTGCCAGCAGTGTGACAAGCCTTGGCTACACCTTC

J: TRBJ2-1
V: TRBV5-6
D: TRBD2
size: NA
CDR3: CASSSGSKQFF
DNA: TGTGCCAGCAGCAGCGGGAGTAAGCAGTTCTTC

J: TRBJ2-5
V: TRBV11-3
D: TRBD2
size: NA
CDR3: CASSSSGKETQYF
DNA: TGTGCCAGCAGCTCTAGCGGTAAAGAGACCCAGTACTTC

J: TRBJ2-1
V: TRBV6-6
D: TRBD2
size: NA
CDR3: CASRLTSGYNEQFF
DNA: TGTGCCAGCAGGCTGACTAGCGGCTACAATGAGCAGTTCTTC

J: TRBJ2-3
V: TRBV9
D: TRBD2
size: once
CDR3: CASSRGLAGAADTQYF
DNA: TGTGCCAGCAGCCGGGGACTAGCGGGAGCGGCAGATACGCAGTATTTT

J: TRBJ2-5
V: TRBV5-1
D: TRBD2
size: few
CDR3: CASSLDGTSIETQYF
DNA: TGCGCCAGCAGCTTGGACGGGACTAGTATTGAGACCCAGTACTTC

J: TRBJ1-1
V: TRBV6-4
D: NA
size: NA
CDR3: CASSLTGNTEAFF
DNA: TGTGCCAGCAGTCTGACAGGGAACACTGAAGCTTTCTTT

J: TRBJ1-2
V: TRBV9
D: NA
size: NA
CDR3: CASSQTGAANNYGYTF
DNA: TGTGCCAGCAGCCAAACCGGGGCAGCAAACAACTATGGCTACACCTTC

J: TRBJ2-6
V: TRBV10-2
D: TRBD1
size: NA
CDR3: CASRDRGTFSGANVLTF
DNA: TGCGCCAGCAGGGACAGGGGAACTTTCTCTGGGGCCAACGTCCTGACTTTC

J: TRBJ1-3
V: TRBV4-1
D: TRBD1
size: NA
CDR3: CASSQEGQAYSGNTIYF
DNA: TGCGCCAGCAGCCAAGAGGGACAGGCGTACTCTGGAAACACCATATATTTT

J: TRBJ2-1
V: TRBV7-2
D: TRBD1
size: NA
CDR3: CASSPRQGSNEQFF
DNA: TGTGCCAGCAGCCCTCGACAGGGTTCCAATGAGCAGTTCTTC

J: TRBJ2-2
V: TRBV11-2
D: TRBD2
size: NA
CDR3: CASLAGVHTGELFF
DNA: TGTGCCAGCTTAGCGGGAGTACACACCGGGGAGCTGTTTTTT

J: TRBJ1-1
V: TRBV7-2
D: NA
size: once
CDR3: CASSVGTAGGTEAFF
DNA: TGTGCCAGCAGCGTAGGGACGGCGGGGGGGACTGAAGCTTTCTTT

J: TRBJ1-5
V: TRBV6-1
D: TRBD1
size: NA
CDR3: CASSEVFRTGSNQPQHF
DNA: TGTGCCAGCAGTGAAGTGTTTAGGACAGGTAGCAATCAGCCCCAGCATTTT

J: TRBJ2-3
V: TRBV5-3
D: TRBD2
size: once
CDR3: CAQRVAGGTDTQYF
DNA: TGTGCCCAAAGGGTAGCGGGGGGCACAGATACGCAGTATTTT

J: TRBJ2-7
V: TRBV14
D: NA
size: NA
CDR3: CASSRLGGGEQYF
DNA: TGTGCCAGCAGCCGCCTTGGGGGCGGCGAGCAGTACTTC

J: TRBJ2-1
V: TRBV2
D: TRBD2
size: once
CDR3: CASSGTSGSNEQFF
DNA: TGTGCCAGCTCCGGGACTAGCGGTTCCAATGAGCAGTTCTTC

J: TRBJ2-2
V: TRBV27
D: NA
size: NA
CDR3: CASSLSRTNTGELFF
DNA: TGTGCCAGCAGTTTAAGTCGGACGAACACCGGGGAGCTGTTTTTT

J: TRBJ2-5
V: TRBV6-1
D: TRBD2
size: NA
CDR3: CASSELAGDQETQYF
DNA: TGTGCCAGCAGTGAATTAGCGGGAGACCAAGAGACCCAGTACTTC

J: TRBJ2-5
V: TRBV9
D: NA
size: NA
CDR3: CASGIGETQYF
DNA: TGTGCCAGCGGAATAGGAGAGACCCAGTACTTC

J: TRBJ2-5
V: TRBV6-5
D: NA
size: NA
CDR3: CASSYGPRRPQYF
DNA: TGTGCCAGCAGTTATGGACCTCGGAGGCCCCAGTACTTC

J: TRBJ1-1
V: TRBV7-2
D: NA
size: NA
CDR3: CASSPSRRRNTEAFF
DNA: TGTGCCAGCAGCCCATCACGCCGACGGAACACTGAAGCTTTCTTT

J: TRBJ2-1
V: TRBV5-1
D: NA
size: few
CDR3: CASSQGRGSYNEQFF
DNA: TGCGCCAGCAGCCAAGGTAGGGGCTCCTACAATGAGCAGTTCTTC

J: TRBJ2-7
V: TRBV14
D: TRBD1
size: NA
CDR3: CASSQFGDRGRREQYF
DNA: TGTGCCAGCAGCCAATTCGGGGACAGGGGGCGCCGGGAGCAGTACTTC

J: TRBJ1-1
V: TRBV9
D: TRBD1
size: many
CDR3: CASSVSGTGGHTEAFF
DNA: TGTGCCAGCAGCGTCTCCGGGACAGGGGGGCACACTGAAGCTTTCTTT

J: TRBJ2-1
V: TRBV18
D: TRBD1
size: NA
CDR3: CASSPGSGGDEQFF
DNA: TGTGCCAGCTCACCAGGGTCAGGGGGCGATGAGCAGTTCTTC

J: TRBJ2-1
V: TRBV18
D: TRBD2
size: NA
CDR3: CASSPGLAGARRVIYEQFF
DNA: TGTGCCAGCTCACCGGGACTAGCGGGGGCGCGGCGCGTAATCTATGAGCAGTTCTTC

J: TRBJ2-2
V: TRBV11-3
D: NA
size: NA
CDR3: CASSLAALPNTGELFF
DNA: TGTGCCAGCAGCTTAGCGGCCCTTCCGAACACCGGGGAGCTGTTTTTT

J: TRBJ1-1
V: TRBV5-4
D: NA
size: NA
CDR3: CASSLVGQPNTEAFF
DNA: TGTGCCAGCAGCTTGGTCGGACAGCCGAACACTGAAGCTTTCTTT

J: TRBJ1-1
V: TRBV11-3
D: NA
size: NA
CDR3: CASSFGRDTEAFF
DNA: TGTGCCAGCAGCTTCGGTCGGGACACTGAAGCTTTCTTT

J: TRBJ1-5
V: TRBV4-1
D: NA
size: NA
CDR3: CASSQDGGIGNQPQHF
DNA: TGCGCCAGCAGCCAAGATGGGGGGATCGGCAATCAGCCCCAGCATTTT

J: TRBJ1-2
V: TRBV19
D: NA
size: NA
CDR3: CASSRGTAAYGYTF
DNA: TGTGCCAGCAGTCGGGGGACGGCTGCCTATGGCTACACCTTC

J: TRBJ1-5
V: TRBV19
D: TRBD1
size: NA
CDR3: CASLRTGLSNQPQHF
DNA: TGTGCCAGTTTGAGGACAGGGCTTAGCAATCAGCCCCAGCATTTT

J: TRBJ2-3
V: TRBV27
D: NA
size: NA
CDR3: CASSLSSQGLDTQYF
DNA: TGTGCCAGCAGTTTATCCTCGCAGGGTCTAGATACGCAGTATTTT